This T cell receptor (beta chain) was captured in a study of naive and memory T cell subsets. Study conclusions and caveats: A clonotype means one alpha or beta sequence, not an alpha/beta pair. Naive repertoires, especially CD8, held a few larger clonotypes, possibly memory cells re-expressing CD45RA.

Two oligonucleotides, mixed equimolar, formed the beta constant-region primer covering TRBC1 and TRBC2. The ligated cDNA underwent four PCR rounds using SP2 and nested alpha and beta constant-region primers. The cDNA 3' end received a ligated single-stranded oligonucleotide carrying the SP2 primer and a 12-nucleotide UMI. TCRdb ran MiXCR on the UMI-ligation and nested PCR reads and lists one entry per CDR3 protein. Of around 160,000 distinct CDR3 sequences listed, 20% to 25% are singletons. CDR1 and CDR2 from the germline V gene are SQVTM and ANQGSEA. The CDR3 is 14 residues long. Losses at the gene ends were 7 bases for V and 4 bases for J; bases not matched to a gene: 10. This clonotype has more than one count but fewer than ten. The antigen is not known. After the first PCR, alpha and beta chain libraries were processed separately. Cells stained for CD3, CD4, CD8, CD45RA, CD27 and viability were sorted into four CD45RA/CD27 subsets.

Sequencing was performed on naive CD4+ T cells from blood. This TCR was sampled from a human donor in good health. This chain links TRBV29-1 with TRBJ2-5; 9 bases map to TRBD1. CDR3 coding DNA: TGCAGCGGCCGGGACAGGGTCGTTTCAGAGACCCAGTACTTC. Amino acids: CSGRDRVVSETQYF.